The clone carrying this TCR beta chain was counted a few times. Its antigen is not identified. The data originate from a study of cytomegalovirus exposure and HLA in healthy donors. Findings and caveats of the study: Most TCR sequences were rare, but some public TCRs occurred in many donors. Some TCR beta chains (around 180 of them) were listed as cytomegalovirus-associated.

Germline CDR1 SEHNR, CDR2 FQNEAQ (reference sequence). The CDR3 is made up of 14 amino acids. Trimming took 5 bases from V and 6 from J; bases not matched to a gene: 9. While the first cohort had fewer than 850 subjects, the donors belonged to the separate validation cohort of about 120 subjects. This table comes from immunoSEQ multiplex PCR, and its TCRdb copy is limited to in-frame clones, with some not included. The sample lists 90,000 to 130,000 clones; around 82% were seen once. This chain joins TRBV7-9 and TRBJ2-7, with 8 bases identical to TRBD1. The sequencing sample was made of PBMCs. This TCR was sampled from a woman younger than 35 in good health and CMV-seronegative. Written as DNA, the CDR3 is TGTGCCAGCAGCGCCATAGGGACAGGCGGCGAGCAGTACTTC. It translates to CASSAIGTGGEQYF.